This TCR beta chain was identified during a study of OX40 agonist ivuxolimab in advanced cancers. Assay used: immunoSEQ multiplex PCR; TCRdb lists only in-frame clones, some missing. The sample has more than 75,000 clones, roughly four fifths seen once. The input for sequencing was CD4+ or CD8+ T cells sorted from blood, taken in a trial of the OX40 agonist ivuxolimab. The sequence was collected from an adult with an advanced solid tumor such as melanoma, head and neck, liver or kidney cancer.

The CDR3 coding sequence is TGTGCCAGCCGGACTAGCGGGACGGTGGGGGAGCTGTTTTTT. Its translation: CASRTSGTVGELFF. The chain employs TRBV27 and TRBJ2-2; 12 bases agree with TRBD2. The CDR3 totals 14 residues. The J segment lost 8 bases and the V segment lost 8 bases, leaving 6 bases of the junction unmatched. The germline V gene encodes CDR1 MNHEY and CDR2 SMNVEV (reference sequence).